Listed here are 17 T cell receptor beta chains from one sample, sequenced in a study of T-cell memory formation after mild COVID-19. TCRdb re-called the 5' RACE reads with MiXCR, one entry per CDR3 protein. The sample lists about 180,000 distinct CDR3 sequences, about 18% occurring once. Input material: PBMCs or a T cell subset sorted from them (not recorded which). These TCRs come from a man in his late teens or twenties who had mild COVID-19 (a few samples of this study predate the infection). Cell type and time point are not known.

This clonotype was counted between two and nine times. The chain is built from TRBV20-1 and TRBJ2-3, with 7 bases that match TRBD2. Trimming took 5 bases from V and 1 from J; bases not matched to a gene: 6. The CDR3 is 14 amino acids. CDR1 and CDR2 from the germline V gene are DFQATT and SNEGSKA (reference sequence). CDR3 nucleotides: TGCAGTGCTCCGAGCGGGGCAGGCACAGATACGCAGTATTTT. Translated: CSAPSGAGTDTQYF.

The chain couples TRBV5-6 to TRBJ1-4; 7 bases match TRBD1. The CDR3 covers 15 residues. Trimming at V came to 0 bases and at J to 8 bases, leaving 7 bases not matched to a gene. Germline CDR1 SGHDT, CDR2 YYEEEE. The CDR3 sequence is CASSLDPQGREKLFF. CDR3 nucleotide sequence: TGTGCCAGCAGCTTGGACCCACAGGGGAGGGAAAAACTGTTTTTT.

This clonotype has only a few counts. The J gene is TRBJ2-5, the V gene TRBV4-2; 9 positions agree with TRBD2. The V gene's germline CDR1 is LGHNA and CDR2 YNFKEQ. With 3 bases clipped from V and 4 bases from J, the junction kept 12 bases outside the gene matches. The CDR3 has 17 amino acids. The CDR3 DNA is TGTGCCAGCAGCCAGACCCCAGCGGGGGGTCTTGGAGAGACCCAGTACTTC. Protein sequence: CASSQTPAGGLGETQYF.

This clonotype is medium-sized. The chain recombines TRBV5-1 with TRBJ2-2; D not certain. The germline V gene has CDR1 SGHRS and CDR2 YFSETQ. The CDR3 spans 13 residues. The V gene lost 2 bases and the J gene lost 1 base, with 3 bases spanning the gap. The CDR3 reads CASSLGNTGELFF. CDR3 sequence (DNA): TGCGCCAGCAGCTTAGGGAACACCGGGGAGCTGTTTTTT.

This clonotype appeared a few times. The chain employs TRBV2 and TRBJ2-3, with D hard to call. The CDR3 is 15 amino acids. Germline V lookup: CDR1 SNHLY, CDR2 FYNNEI. Trimming stripped 5 bases from V and 2 bases from J, with 14 bases between. Here the CDR3 reads CASSPPPMDTDTQYF. The CDR3 coding sequence is TGTGCCAGCAGTCCTCCGCCTATGGACACAGATACGCAGTATTTT.

This clonotype was counted a few times. The J gene is TRBJ1-5, the V gene TRBV5-1; the match to TRBD1 covers 8 bases. V was pared by 6 bases and J by 5 bases, with 4 bases of the junction left unmatched. Germline values: CDR1 SGHRS, CDR2 YFSETQ. The length of the CDR3 is 13 residues. In nucleotides, the CDR3 is TGCGCCAGCAAACCGACAGGGGATCAGCCCCAGCATTTT. This codes for CASKPTGDQPQHF.

This clonotype was detected ten times or more. The chain combines TRBV7-9 with TRBJ2-3; possible D gene TRBD1, 6 bases. Trimming took 1 base from V and 14 from J, leaving 13 bases between them. The CDR3 covers 12 residues. The germline V gene encodes CDR1 SEHNR and CDR2 FQNEAQ (reference sequence). CDR3 nucleotides: TGTGCCAGCAGCTTAGAACAGGGTGCCGTGTATTTT. Its protein is CASSLEQGAVYF.

The rearrangement links TRBV5-1 to TRBJ2-7; 7 bases are shared with TRBD1. Germline assignment: CDR1 SGHRS and CDR2 YFSETQ. The ends lost 1 base at V and 4 bases at J; junction bases unmatched: 2. The CDR3 loop spans 13 amino acids. The CDR3 region is CASSLLTGYEQYV. Here the CDR3 DNA reads TGCGCCAGCAGCTTGCTGACAGGGTACGAGCAGTACGTC.

The chain recombines TRBV2 with TRBJ1-3; D possibly corresponds to TRBD1 (6 bases). Germline-derived CDR1 and CDR2 are SNHLY and FYNNEI. V was trimmed by 8 bases and J by 7 bases, leaving 21 bases between them. CDR3 length: 15 amino acids. CDR3 sequence: CASRRGQSDGNTIYF. CDR3 DNA: TGTGCCAGCCGTCGGGGACAATCTGATGGGAACACCATATATTTT.

This clonotype occurred a few times. The genes are TRBV27 and TRBJ1-1, with D tentatively TRBD1 (6 bases). This CDR3 is 14 amino acids long. Germline CDR1 and CDR2: MNHEY and SMNVEV (reference sequence). Trimming pared 3 bases from V and 1 base from J, leaving 9 bases between. The CDR3 is CASSLEGGNTEAFF. CDR3 coding DNA: TGTGCCAGCAGTTTGGAAGGGGGGAACACTGAAGCTTTCTTT.

The chain combines TRBV7-8 with TRBJ2-1; possibly TRBD1 or TRBD2 for D (6 bases each). Per germline, CDR1 SGHVS and CDR2 FQNEAQ. This CDR3 has 16 residues. V lost 5 bases and J lost 6, with 20 bases in between. Here the CDR3 DNA reads TGTGCCAGCAGCCCTTATGGACAGTCCGGGAGCAATGAGCAGTTCTTC. It codes for CASSPYGQSGSNEQFF.

This clonotype was counted at least ten times. This chain uses TRBV12-3 or TRBV12-4 with TRBJ2-7; D is possibly TRBD2 (5 bases). There are 13 residues in the CDR3. Trimming took 10 bases from V and 5 from J, leaving 18 bases between them. CDR3 sequence: CAISRTSKNEQYF. The CDR3, as DNA: TGTGCCATCTCAAGGACTTCGAAAAACGAGCAGTACTTC.

This clonotype showed up many times. The V call is TRBV7-8, the J call TRBJ1-5; the D gene is possibly TRBD1 (6 bases). Germline CDR1 reads SGHVS; CDR2 reads FQNEAQ. This CDR3 spans 16 amino acids. V lost 2 bases to trimming and J lost 2 bases, with 13 bases between them. In DNA, the CDR3 is TGTGCCAGCAGCTTATTGTCATCAGGGGGCAATCAGCCCCAGCATTTT. Residues: CASSLLSSGGNQPQHF.

This clonotype was observed at least ten times. V gene TRBV5-1 combines with J gene TRBJ2-2; 9 bases match TRBD1. The CDR3 has 15 residues. Germline CDR1 and CDR2: SGHRS and YFSETQ. V was clipped by 3 bases and J by 4 bases; unmatched bases: 4. The CDR3 DNA reads as TGCGCCAGCAGCTCGGGACAGGGAGTCACCGGGGAGCTGTTTTTT. Translating it yields CASSSGQGVTGELFF.

The chain's CDR3 is CASSFLLTPNYGYTF. CDR3 nucleotide sequence: TGTGCCAGCAGCTTCCTACTCACCCCTAACTATGGCTACACCTTC. The chain has TRBV7-2 and TRBJ1-2; D is uncertain. Trimming shortened V by 3 bases and J by 0 bases, and 11 bases separated the two germline ends. CDR3 length equals 15 residues. Germline loops: CDR1 SGHTA, CDR2 FQGNSA.

In its sample, this clonotype was seen a few times. The gene calls are TRBV7-2 and TRBJ2-3; 13 bases fit TRBD2. The CDR3 contains 16 residues. In germline, CDR1 is SGHTA, CDR2 FQGNSA. V trimming: 4 bases; J trimming: 5 bases; junction bases outside the gene matches: 6. CDR3 coding DNA: TGTGCCAGCAGCTCCGCGACTAGCGGGGGGTTAGATACGCAGTATTTT. Its protein is CASSSATSGGLDTQYF.

This clonotype was counted between two and nine times. The chain uses TRBV20-1 and TRBJ2-3; 15 bases are a match to TRBD2. This CDR3 region has 14 residues. The ends lost 6 bases at V and 7 bases at J; junction bases unmatched: 5. Germline CDR1 DFQATT, CDR2 SNEGSKA (reference sequence). CDR3 in DNA: TGCAGTGCCCGGACTAGCGGGGGGGCAAATACGCAGTATTTT. This sequence encodes CSARTSGGANTQYF.